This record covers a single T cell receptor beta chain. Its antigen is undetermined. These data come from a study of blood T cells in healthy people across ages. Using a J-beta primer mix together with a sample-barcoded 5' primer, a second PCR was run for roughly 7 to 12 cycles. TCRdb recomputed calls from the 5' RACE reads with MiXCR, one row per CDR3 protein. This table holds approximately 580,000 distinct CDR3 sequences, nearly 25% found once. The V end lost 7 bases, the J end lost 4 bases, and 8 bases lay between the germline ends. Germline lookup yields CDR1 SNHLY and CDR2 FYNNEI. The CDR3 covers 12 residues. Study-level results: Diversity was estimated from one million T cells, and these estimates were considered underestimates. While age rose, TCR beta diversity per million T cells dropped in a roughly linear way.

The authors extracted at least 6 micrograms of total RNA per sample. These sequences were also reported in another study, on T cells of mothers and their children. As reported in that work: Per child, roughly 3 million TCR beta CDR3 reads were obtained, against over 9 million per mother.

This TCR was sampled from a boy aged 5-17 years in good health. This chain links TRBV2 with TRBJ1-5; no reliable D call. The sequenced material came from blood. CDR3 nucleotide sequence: TGTGCCAGCACTGTAGGGAATCAGCCCCAGCATTTT. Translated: CASTVGNQPQHF.